This T cell receptor (beta chain) was captured in a study of blood T cell repertoires in COVID-19. Study-level background: T cells, B-cell-depleted T cells, or PBMCs supplied cDNA or gDNA.

As originally analysed: From reference gene primer amplification, estimates of nucleated cell counts were derived. Produced via immunoSEQ multiplex PCR; TCRdb's table is partial and in-frame only. D and trimming were read from the DNA, whereas the V and J calls and clone size are those reported in that table. The profile shows 150,000 to 200,000 clones, more than 70% of them singletons. The V and J ends lost 5 bases and 4 bases, in that order; junction bases with no gene match: 7. The germline V gene has CDR1 SGHTA and CDR2 FQGTGA. The CDR3 covers 14 residues. The chain combines TRBV7-3 with TRBJ1-1, with 7 bases identical to TRBD1. This receptor was obtained from a middle-aged man who had recovered from COVID-19. Material for sequencing was peripheral blood. CDR3 protein: CASSAQGWGTEAFF. The CDR3 nucleotides are TGTGCCAGCAGCGCACAGGGGTGGGGCACTGAAGCTTTCTTT.